The 22 T cell receptor beta chains listed next were all sequenced from one sample in a study of PD-L1 blockade in urothelial cancer. Clones were read by immunoSEQ multiplex PCR, and TCRdb kept only the in-frame ones, dropping some. The sample holds 45,000 to 60,000 clones, roughly 87% seen once. The time point here: pretreatment peripheral blood. Specimen: PBMCs, collected around atezolizumab (anti-PD-L1) treatment. The receptors were sampled from a man aged 70-80 years with urothelial cancer.

The chain joins TRBV7-6 to TRBJ2-1; 9 bases map to TRBD2. Trimming at V came to 0 bases and at J to 7 bases, leaving 1 base not matched to a gene. This CDR3 is built from 14 residues. Germline CDR1 is SGHVS and CDR2 is FNYEAQ. The CDR3 DNA follows: TGTGCCAGCAGCTTAGCTGCGGGAGGGAATGAGCAGTTCTTC. Encoded protein: CASSLAAGGNEQFF.

CDR3 in DNA: TGTGCCAGCAGCGTAAAGTCGGGACAGGGGGCAACTGAAGCTTTCTTT. It is translated as CASSVKSGQGATEAFF. The genes are TRBV9 and TRBJ1-1, with 12 positions matching TRBD1. J lost 5 bases, V lost 1 base, and 6 bases had no gene match. The germline V gene has CDR1 SGDLS and CDR2 YYNGEE. CDR3 length: 16 residues.

This rearrangement joins TRBV6-5 to TRBJ1-6; a possible D gene is TRBD1 (6 bases). Germline-derived CDR1 and CDR2 are MNHEY and SVGAGI. V shed 1 base and J shed 7 bases, with 8 bases lying between them. The CDR3 extends over 14 amino acids. Written as DNA, the CDR3 is TGTGCCAGCAGTTACTTTCAGGGGAATTCACCCCTCCACTTT. This encodes CASSYFQGNSPLHF.

The J gene is TRBJ2-5, the V gene TRBV10-3, with 12 bases matching TRBD1. The CDR3 has 18 amino acids. The germline CDR1 and CDR2 sequences are ENHRY and SYGVKD. The ends lost 2 bases at V and 1 base at J; junction bases unmatched: 8. The chain's CDR3 is CAISEGTGGGKVQETQYF. In DNA, the CDR3 is TGTGCCATCAGTGAGGGGACAGGGGGCGGAAAGGTCCAAGAGACCCAGTACTTC.

In its sample, this clone was seen once. CDR3 nucleotide sequence: TGTGCCTGGAGTGGGAAGCTTAGCGGGAGGGGAGAGACCCAGTACTTC. Its protein is CAWSGKLSGRGETQYF. The chain uses TRBV30 and TRBJ2-5; TRBD2 matches 11 bases. The CDR3 is 16 residues long. CDR1 and CDR2 (germline): GTSNPN, SVGIG (reference sequence). The V and J ends lost 1 base and 4 bases, in that order; junction bases with no gene match: 8.

In this sample, this clone turned up a few times. The chain employs TRBV30 and TRBJ1-2; 10 bases line up with TRBD1. The CDR3 contains 13 residues. The germline V gene has CDR1 GTSNPN and CDR2 SVGIG (reference sequence). The V and J ends lost 2 bases and 7 bases, in that order; junction bases with no gene match: 4. The CDR3 region has the DNA TGTGCCTGGAGTTCAGGGACAGGGGTTGGCTACACCTTC. Translating gives CAWSSGTGVGYTF.

The chain links TRBV15 to TRBJ2-3; 8 bases agree with TRBD2. The CDR3 is 17 amino acids. Germline assignment: CDR1 LNHNV and CDR2 YYDKDF (reference sequence). With V trimmed by 0 bases and J by 6 bases, 11 bases remained unmatched. CDR3 sequence: CATSRDRTGTRGDTQYF. CDR3 sequence (DNA): TGTGCCACCAGCAGAGATCGGACCGGGACTAGAGGGGATACGCAGTATTTT.

This chain joins TRBV28 and TRBJ1-6, with 8 bases that match TRBD1. The CDR3 has 14 amino acids. V gave up 6 bases and J gave up 10 bases; unmatched junction bases: 8. Germline V CDR1 and CDR2: MDHEN, SYDVKM. Here the CDR3 DNA reads TGTGCCAGCAGCCTTACAGGGGACAGGTCACCCCTCCACTTT. Translation gives CASSLTGDRSPLHF. Looking up the rest from reference TRBV28 and TRBJ1-6 gives the full variable domain: DVKVTQSSRYLVKRTGEKVFLECVQDMDHENMFWYRQDPGLGLRLIYFSYDVKMKEKGDIPEGYSVSREKKERFSLILESASTNQTSMYLCASSLTGDRSPLHFGNGTRLTVT.

The chain recombines TRBV6-1 with TRBJ1-1, with a possible D match to TRBD1 (6 bases). Germline V gene sequence: CDR1 MNHNS, CDR2 SASEGT. Deletions cut 8 bases from V and 9 bases from J, with 16 bases between. The CDR3 consists of 12 residues. The CDR3 bases are TGTGCCAGCTACGGCGGGGGCGTTAAAGCTTTCTTT. This gives the protein CASYGGGVKAFF.

This clone came up a few times. The chain uses TRBV9 and TRBJ2-2, with 9 bases fitting TRBD1. Unmatched junction bases numbered 7, after V lost 5 bases and J lost 2 bases. Germline V lookup: CDR1 SGDLS, CDR2 YYNGEE. The length of the CDR3 is 16 residues. CDR3 bases: TGTGCCAGCAGACCCCCGGGACAGGGTAACACCGGGGAGCTGTTTTTT. This codes for CASRPPGQGNTGELFF.

The V and J genes are TRBV7-9 and TRBJ2-5; tentatively, D is TRBD2 (5 bases). The CDR3 is 17 amino acids. Germline CDR1 reads SEHNR; CDR2 reads FQNEAQ (reference sequence). Trimming removed 1 base from V and 1 base from J, with 16 bases in between. CDR3 loop: CASSLGLSGNPQETQYF. In DNA form, the CDR3 reads TGTGCCAGCAGCTTAGGCCTATCGGGGAACCCCCAAGAGACCCAGTACTTC. The whole variable domain, filled in from reference TRBV7-9 and TRBJ2-5, reads DTGVSQNPRHKITKRGQNVTFRCDPISEHNRLYWYRQTLGQGPEFLTYFQNEAQLEKSRLLSDRFSAERPKGSFSTLEIQRTEQGDSAMYLCASSLGLSGNPQETQYFGPGTRLLVL.

This sequence joins TRBV19 and TRBJ1-4, with 11 nucleotides matching TRBD1. Per germline, CDR1 LNHDA and CDR2 SQIVND (reference sequence). This CDR3 is built from 17 residues. J was trimmed by 2 bases and V by 4 bases; bases with no gene match: 6. CDR3 loop: CASSTRDRGWTNEKLFF. DNA for the CDR3: TGTGCCAGTAGTACCCGGGACAGGGGGTGGACTAATGAAAAACTGTTTTTT.

The chain recombines TRBV6-6 with TRBJ2-1; 7 bases are shared with TRBD2. Unmatched junction bases numbered 11, after V lost 7 bases and J lost 5 bases. Germline CDR1 and CDR2: MNHNY and SVGAGI (reference sequence). This CDR3 contains 15 residues. In DNA form, the CDR3 reads TGTGCCAGCACCCGGGGTGCGGGAGAGAACAATGAGCAGTTCTTC. It is translated as CASTRGAGENNEQFF.

The gene calls are TRBV2 and TRBJ2-7; 8 nucleotides agree with TRBD1. CDR1 is SNHLY and CDR2 is FYNNEI in the germline V gene. This CDR3 comprises 15 residues. The junction had 10 bases not matched to a gene; V was cut back by 8 bases and J by 1 base. The CDR3 loop is CASSTGGEGSYEQYF. CDR3 bases: TGTGCCAGCTCTACAGGGGGAGAAGGGTCCTACGAGCAGTACTTC.

The V call is TRBV12-5, the J call TRBJ2-7; D not certain. This CDR3 contains 13 residues. The V end was cut by 2 bases, the J end by 2 bases, with 7 bases between. Germline V gives CDR1 LGHNT, CDR2 FRNRAP. As DNA, the CDR3 is TGTGCTAGTGGTTTGAGCCCCGCCTACGAGCAGTACTTC. It codes for CASGLSPAYEQYF. The variable domain in full, with the rest retrieved from reference TRBV12-5 and TRBJ2-7, is DARVTQTPRHKVTEMGQEVTMRCQPILGHNTVFWYRQTMMQGLELLAYFRNRAPLDDSGMPKDRFSAEMPDATLATLKIQPSEPRDSAVYFCASGLSPAYEQYFGPGTRLTVT.

This clone has more than one count but fewer than ten. The chain recombines TRBV6-6 with TRBJ1-5, with D perhaps matching TRBD1 (6 bases). CDR1 MNHNY and CDR2 SVGAGI come from the germline V gene (reference sequence). The CDR3 is 16 amino acids. The V end was cut by 4 bases, the J end by 1 base, with 14 bases between. The CDR3 spells CASSSFGQLSNQPQHF. The CDR3 coding sequence is TGTGCCAGCAGTTCTTTTGGACAGCTCAGCAATCAGCCCCAGCATTTT.

As regards this clone: The sample carries other DNA sequences with the same CDR3. The chain carries TRBV27 and TRBJ1-1; TRBD1 is a possible D gene (5 bases). The CDR3 runs 13 residues. Trimming pared 0 bases from V and 6 bases from J, leaving 8 bases between. Germline assignment: CDR1 MNHEY and CDR2 SMNVEV (reference sequence). DNA of the CDR3: TGTGCCAGCAGTTTATCCAGGGCGGCTGAAGCTTTCTTT. It encodes CASSLSRAAEAFF.

V is TRBV19 and J is TRBJ2-7; weak D call: TRBD1 (6 bases). CDR1 and CDR2 (germline): LNHDA, SQIVND (reference sequence). Trimming pared 5 bases from V and 5 bases from J, leaving 19 bases between. CDR3 length: 15 residues. The CDR3 is CASSPQGKWGNEQYF. In DNA, the CDR3 is TGTGCCAGTAGTCCCCAGGGGAAATGGGGAAACGAGCAGTACTTC.

This clone was picked up one time. This chain's CDR3 is CASSSGQVSSGNTIYF. CDR3 in DNA: TGTGCCAGCAGTTCGGGACAGGTTTCCTCTGGAAACACCATATATTTT. The chain carries TRBV27 and TRBJ1-3; TRBD1 aligns across 8 bases. Germline V gene data show CDR1 as MNHEY and CDR2 as SMNVEV (reference sequence). CDR3 length: 16 residues. Unmatched junction bases numbered 5, after V lost 4 bases and J lost 0 bases.

The chain is built from TRBV9 and TRBJ2-2, with D possibly being TRBD2 (5 bases). The CDR3 is made up of 15 amino acids. Trimming shortened V by 0 bases and J by 8 bases, and 14 bases separated the two germline ends. Germline CDR1 SGDLS, CDR2 YYNGEE. CDR3 sequence: CASSVGAGYLGELFF. The CDR3 nucleotides are TGTGCCAGCAGCGTAGGCGCGGGTTACTTGGGGGAGCTGTTTTTT.

This clone was seen a handful of times. The V and J genes are TRBV5-5 and TRBJ1-4; 7 nucleotides agree with TRBD1. After removal of 6 bases from V and 0 bases from J, the junction contained 5 bases not matched to a gene. This CDR3 spans 15 amino acids. Germline loops: CDR1 SGHKS, CDR2 YYEKEE (reference sequence). CDR3 DNA: TGTGCCAGCAACACTCAGGGGGCAACTAATGAAAAACTGTTTTTT. Amino acid sequence: CASNTQGATNEKLFF.

The V gene is TRBV6-6, the J gene TRBJ1-1, with D possibly being TRBD1 (5 bases). V gave up 6 bases and J gave up 6 bases, with 17 bases separating them. The length of the CDR3 is 14 residues. CDR1 is MNHNY, CDR2 SVGAGI, per germline (reference sequence). Here the CDR3 reads CASSPQGFRAEAFF. The CDR3 coding sequence is TGTGCCAGCAGCCCCCAGGGCTTTAGGGCTGAAGCTTTCTTT.